Reported below is one T cell receptor beta chain. Its antigen is undetermined. These data originate in a study of cytomegalovirus exposure and HLA in healthy donors. This PCR relied on a set of 60 Vbeta primers and 13 Jbeta primers. Profiled with immunoSEQ multiplex PCR; TCRdb holds only in-frame clones, not every one. Of 120,000 to 150,000 clones in the sample, roughly 80% were seen once. Overall study results and limits: A missense DCLRE1C variant was associated with V- and J-gene trimming of TCR beta chains in a later analysis, and an independent cohort replicated the association. HLA alleles showed associations with 16,951 TCR beta sequences in a later analysis, at a 0.05 false discovery rate. Apparent HLA restriction characterized most CMV-associated TCR beta chains in a later analysis. In an earlier analysis, in 540 or so donors, most V segments appeared productive either ~87% or ~30% of the time.

The germline CDR1 and CDR2 sequences are LNHDA and SQIVND (reference sequence). This CDR3 is built from 15 residues. The V segment lost 3 bases and the J segment 3 bases; nucleotides outside the gene matches: 8. The source material was PBMCs. The rearrangement links TRBV19 to TRBJ2-7, with 7 bases fitting TRBD1. The receptor's source is a woman aged 25 to 39 in good health and CMV-seronegative. CDR3 nucleotide sequence: TGTGCCAGTAGTATGGCGGCAGGGGGTAGCTACGAGCAGTACTTC. Translating gives CASSMAAGGSYEQYF. The full variable domain, its missing parts supplied by reference TRBV19 and TRBJ2-7, is DGGITQSPKYLFRKEGQNVTLSCEQNLNHDAMYWYRQDPGQGLRLIYYSQIVNDFQKGDIAEGYSVSREKKESFPLTVTSAQKNPTAFYLCASSMAAGGSYEQYFGPGTRLTVT.